The 22 T cell receptor beta chains listed next were all sequenced from one sample in a study of shared clonotypes between healthy human individuals. Generated by immunoSEQ multiplex PCR, the TCRdb table keeps only in-frame clones and is missing some. The top ten hold about 11% of the sample, which has a few hundred thousand clones, 77% seen once. The source material was PBMCs. These receptors all come from a woman aged 40 to 55 in good health. Some clones in this sample may be carry-over from other donors' samples.

This chain connects TRBV28 to TRBJ1-2; 8 nucleotides match TRBD1. Losses at the gene ends were 8 bases for V and 7 bases for J; bases not matched to a gene: 6. The germline V gene has CDR1 MDHEN and CDR2 SYDVKM. There are 12 residues in the CDR3. For the CDR3, the DNA is TGTGCCAGCCCAGGGGGCGCGGGTGGCTACACCTTC. Protein product: CASPGGAGGYTF.

J is TRBJ2-6 and V is TRBV5-4; D possibly corresponds to TRBD2 (6 bases). The CDR3 is made up of 16 amino acids. Germline values: CDR1 SGHNT, CDR2 YYREEE (reference sequence). Deletions cut 4 bases from V and 3 bases from J, with 14 bases between. DNA for the CDR3: TGTGCCAGCAGCGGCGGAGGGATTTATGGGGCCAACGTCCTGACTTTC. This sequence encodes CASSGGGIYGANVLTF.

This clone was detected only a few times. V is TRBV7-2 and J is TRBJ2-1; D uncertain. V was trimmed by 7 bases and J by 1 base, leaving 11 bases between them. This CDR3 region has 14 residues. The germline CDR1 and CDR2 sequences are SGHTA and FQGNSA. The CDR3 sequence: CASTHPMSYNEQFF. CDR3 coding DNA: TGTGCCAGCACTCATCCTATGTCCTACAATGAGCAGTTCTTC.

This clone appeared many times. This same CDR3 is encoded by further DNA sequences in the sample. The rearrangement uses TRBV2 and TRBJ2-7, with TRBD2 identical over 7 bases. This CDR3 is 16 amino acids long. J lost 0 bases, V lost 3 bases, and 8 bases had no gene match. Germline V gene lookup returns CDR1 SNHLY and CDR2 FYNNEI. The CDR3 nucleotides read TGTGCCAGCAGTGACCCCGGGAGGTGGGACTCCTACGAGCAGTACTTC. It specifies CASSDPGRWDSYEQYF. Filled out from reference TRBV2 and TRBJ2-7, the complete variable domain reads EPEVTQTPSHQVTQMGQEVILRCVPISNHLYFYWYRQILGQKVEFLVSFYNNEISEKSEIFDDQFSVERPDGSNFTLKIRSTKLEDSAMYFCASSDPGRWDSYEQYFGPGTRLTVT.

The chain couples TRBV7-9 to TRBJ2-7; no clear D gene. The CDR3 totals 13 residues. Germline lookup yields CDR1 SEHNR and CDR2 FQNEAQ (reference sequence). V was clipped by 5 bases and J by 6 bases, with 14 bases between them. This CDR3 is CASSPPSLSEQYF. The CDR3 DNA reads TGTGCCAGCAGCCCCCCGTCCCTAAGCGAGCAGTACTTC.

The V call is TRBV6-6, the J call TRBJ2-7; 7 nucleotides line up with TRBD2. Germline CDR1 reads MNHNY; CDR2 reads SVGAGI (reference sequence). There are 14 residues in the CDR3. V shed 6 bases, J shed 3 bases, and the junction held 8 bases outside the gene matches. DNA of the CDR3: TGTGCCAGCAGACGGGGAAGCGGGATCTACGAGCAGTACTTC. It encodes CASRRGSGIYEQYF.

The gene calls are TRBV2 and TRBJ2-5; TRBD1 matches 7 bases. The J call may be mistaken, given a closer DNA end match to TRBJ2-7. The germline V gene has CDR1 SNHLY and CDR2 FYNNEI. This CDR3 has 14 residues. The CDR3 bases are TGTGCCAGCAGTGAGTACAGGGGCGCCTACGAGCAGTACTTC. The encoded protein is CASSEYRGAYEQYF.

This clone was seen many times. The sample contains more than one DNA sequence encoding this CDR3. CDR3 sequence: CASSRRGPNQPQHF. The CDR3, as DNA: TGTGCCAGCAGTAGGCGGGGACCTAATCAGCCCCAGCATTTT. This rearrangement joins TRBV28 to TRBJ1-5, with D maybe TRBD1 (5 bases). The CDR3 runs 14 residues. Germline CDR1 is MDHEN and CDR2 is SYDVKM. V was shortened by 5 bases and J by 4 bases, with 12 bases between the two germline ends.

J is TRBJ2-1 and V is TRBV4-1, with D possibly being TRBD2 (5 bases). This CDR3 has 16 residues. The germline V gene has CDR1 MGHRA and CDR2 YSYEKL. Trimming removed 2 bases at V and 5 bases at J, with 16 bases between. The DNA for the CDR3 is TGCGCCAGCAGCCAAAAATATGAGGGTTGGCACAATGAGCAGTTCTTC. Residues: CASSQKYEGWHNEQFF.

A single count supports this clone. This likely reflects a read error, since a far larger clone is one base away. Because the CDR3 is missing its conserved closing phenylalanine or tryptophan, this is likely a read error. This sequence joins TRBV30 and TRBJ1-5; no definite D call. This CDR3 spans 16 amino acids. V lost 2 bases and J 2 bases, leaving 16 bases between the germline ends. CDR1 GTSNPN and CDR2 SVGIG come from the germline V gene (reference sequence). The chain's CDR3 is CAWSKLKGPGNQPQHL. CDR3 in DNA: TGTGCCTGGAGTAAGCTTAAGGGCCCGGGCAATCAGCCCCAGCATCTT.

V usage is TRBV5-5 and J usage is TRBJ2-2; D remains ambiguous. CDR3 length: 15 amino acids. Germline V gene lookup returns CDR1 SGHKS and CDR2 YYEKEE (reference sequence). Trimming shortened V by 1 base and J by 0 bases, and 7 bases separated the two germline ends. CDR3 protein: CASSLLGANTGELFF. The CDR3 coding sequence is TGTGCCAGCAGCTTGTTGGGCGCGAACACCGGGGAGCTGTTTTTT.

The chain is built from TRBV5-6 and TRBJ2-1; TRBD2 aligns across 14 bases. Germline V gene data show CDR1 as SGHDT and CDR2 as YYEEEE. The trim removed 4 bases at V and 2 bases at J, leaving 5 bases unmatched. The CDR3 sequence is 17 residues long. The CDR3 here is CASSPGLAGGAYNEQFF. As DNA, the CDR3 is TGTGCCAGCAGCCCCGGACTAGCGGGAGGAGCCTACAATGAGCAGTTCTTC.

The chain has TRBV4-1 and TRBJ1-4; D may be TRBD1 (6 bases). V was clipped by 3 bases and J by 7 bases, with 12 bases between them. Germline values: CDR1 MGHRA, CDR2 YSYEKL. The CDR3 totals 14 residues. The CDR3 sequence is CASSQFRGFEKLFF. In DNA form, the CDR3 reads TGCGCCAGCAGCCAGTTCAGGGGTTTTGAAAAACTGTTTTTT.

This clone was detected once. This rearrangement joins TRBV28 to TRBJ2-7, with a possible D match to TRBD1 (6 bases). The CDR3 is 13 amino acids. CDR1 is MDHEN, CDR2 SYDVKM, per germline. The germline V and J ends were trimmed by 7 bases and 0 bases, with 10 bases remaining between them. CDR3: CASMRTVSYEQYF. The CDR3, as DNA: TGTGCCAGCATGAGGACAGTCTCCTACGAGCAGTACTTC.

This rearrangement joins TRBV5-1 to TRBJ1-5, with D uncertain. Germline CDR1 reads SGHRS; CDR2 reads YFSETQ. There are 15 residues in the CDR3. V was pared by 0 bases and J by 6 bases, with 13 bases between. CDR3 protein: CASSLENAMGQPQHF. The CDR3 DNA sequence: TGCGCCAGCAGCTTGGAAAATGCCATGGGTCAGCCCCAGCATTTT.

In the case of this clone: A clone one base away is much larger, so this may be a read error. Other DNA sequences from this sample encode an identical CDR3 as well. V gene TRBV28 combines with J gene TRBJ2-7; the D is unclear. The CDR3 runs to 11 residues. Trimming cost V 3 bases and J 7 bases, with 7 bases left between them. Germline values: CDR1 MDHEN, CDR2 SYDVKM. Here the CDR3 DNA reads TGTGCCAGCAGTTTGGTGGGAGAGCAGTACTTC. The encoded protein is CASSLVGEQYF.

The gene calls are TRBV15 and TRBJ1-4; TRBD1 matches at 7 bases. The length of the CDR3 is 15 residues. The V gene end was trimmed by 5 bases and the J gene end by 5 bases; junction bases not matched to a gene: 8. Germline V gene lookup returns CDR1 LNHNV and CDR2 YYDKDF (reference sequence). The CDR3 loop is CATSPRTGGNEKLFF. CDR3 in DNA: TGTGCCACCAGCCCTCGGACAGGAGGGAATGAAAAACTGTTTTTT. The complete variable domain, with remaining parts taken from reference TRBV15 and TRBJ1-4, reads DAMVIQNPRYQVTQFGKPVTLSCSQTLNHNVMYWYQQKSSQAPKLLFHYYDKDFNNEADTPDNFQSRRPNTSFCFLDIRSPGLGDTAMYLCATSPRTGGNEKLFFGSGTQLSVL.

The chain combines TRBV18 with TRBJ2-2; D is unresolved. V shed 2 bases and J shed 2 bases, with 6 bases lying between them. The CDR3 spans 14 residues. The V gene's germline CDR1 is KGHSH and CDR2 LQKENI. The CDR3 coding sequence is TGTGCCAGCTCACCAGACTTTAACACCGGGGAGCTGTTTTTT. As protein: CASSPDFNTGELFF.

This clone was seen only once. The V and J genes are TRBV29-1 and TRBJ1-1; TRBD1 might be the D (5 bases). The CDR3 contains 13 residues. Trimming removed 7 bases at V and 1 base at J, with 13 bases between. Germline V gives CDR1 SQVTM, CDR2 ANQGSEA. The CDR3 DNA is TGCAGCGCACATTTCGGGGCGAACACTGAAGCTTTCTTT. Amino acid sequence: CSAHFGANTEAFF.

Notes on this clone: A single base separates this from a much larger clone, so it may be a read error. Within the sample, other DNA sequences also encode this same CDR3. V is TRBV11-3 and J is TRBJ2-7; tentatively, D is TRBD2 (6 bases). The CDR3 is 18 residues long. The germline CDR1 and CDR2 sequences are SGHNT and YENEEA. V lost 5 bases, J lost 0 bases, and 23 bases lay in between. As DNA, the CDR3 is TGTGCCAGCAGCCTAGGAGGAGGGTCAGGAGGCAGCTCCTACGAGCAGTACTTC. Amino acid sequence: CASSLGGGSGGSSYEQYF.

V and J are TRBV25-1 and TRBJ1-5; possible D gene TRBD1, 6 bases. This CDR3 spans 15 amino acids. The germline V gene encodes CDR1 MGHDK and CDR2 SYGVNS. V was cut by 3 bases and J by 1 base, with 10 bases left in between. In nucleotides, the CDR3 is TGTGCCAGCAGTGATGGGGGCGGGAGCAATCAGCCCCAGCATTTT. Its translation is CASSDGGGSNQPQHF.

The chain joins TRBV5-5 to TRBJ1-1; tentative D call: TRBD1 (5 bases). Trimming cost V 7 bases and J 0 bases, with 13 bases left between them. Germline CDR1 is SGHKS and CDR2 is YYEKEE (reference sequence). The CDR3 is 14 amino acids. This chain's CDR3 is CASYRQFMNTEAFF. The CDR3 DNA reads TGTGCCAGCTATCGACAGTTTATGAACACTGAAGCTTTCTTT.